This T cell receptor beta chain is drawn from a study of T cells in Graves' hyperthyroidism and ophthalmopathy. Overall study findings and caveats: Blood also held most thyroid clonotypes expanded beyond 0.001.

Notes on this clonotype: Its antigen remains unidentified.

TCR beta CDR3 sequences were amplified from RNA transcripts. In the first-round RT-PCR of the TCR CDR3, the HTBI primer set was used. TCRdb independently ran MiXCR on the multiplex PCR reads; one entry per CDR3 protein. The profile shows some 350,000 distinct CDR3 sequences, roughly an eighth of them singletons. Uncontrolled infection, other autoimmune disease, pregnancy or lactation led to exclusion. The PBMCs studied were ones that came from about 10 ml fresh peripheral blood. Germline CDR1 reads DFQATT; CDR2 reads SNEGSKA (reference sequence). This CDR3 contains 11 residues. Between the trimmed V and J ends, which lost 2 bases and 2 bases, there was a span of 3 bases.

The chain recombines TRBV20-1 with TRBJ2-5; D uncertain. The specimen was blood. This clonotype was sampled from a woman between 40 and 55 years old with Graves' ophthalmopathy. CDR3 sequence: CSARPQETQYF. CDR3 coding DNA: TGCAGTGCTAGACCACAAGAGACCCAGTACTTC.